This T cell receptor (beta chain) stems from a study of blood T cells in healthy people across ages. Study-level results: Age showed a roughly linear inverse relationship with TCR beta diversity per million T cells.

Each sample gave at least 6.5 million isolated PBMCs. A single count supports this clonotype. Antigen: not known. With a J-beta primer mix and a sample-barcoded 5' primer, a second PCR ran about 7 to 12 cycles. A 12-random-nucleotide template-switch adaptor tagged each cDNA molecule. One entry per CDR3 protein, called by TCRdb with MiXCR from the 5' RACE reads. The repertoire holds nearly 1 million distinct CDR3 sequences, with roughly 51% as singletons. Trimming shortened V by 3 bases and J by 0 bases, and 8 bases separated the two germline ends. The CDR3 covers 14 residues. The germline gives CDR1 MNHNS, CDR2 SASEGT.

The receptor was derived from a woman aged 55 to 70 in good health. The sample comprised blood. The genes are TRBV6-1 and TRBJ1-2; D gene unclear. This chain's CDR3 is CASSEGYSNYGYTF. CDR3 DNA: TGTGCCAGCAGTGAGGGGTATTCTAACTATGGCTACACCTTC.